The clone carrying this T cell receptor (beta chain) was seen only a few times. Its target is unknown. Over chemoradiotherapy, repertoires were sampled more than once. The data originate from a study of chemoradiotherapy in HPV16-positive cancers. The CDR3 has 15 residues. The germline CDR1 and CDR2 sequences are LNHDA and SQIVND (reference sequence). Trimming took off 6 bases at V and 5 bases at J, with 20 bases between the two ends. Overall study results and limits: Candidate HPV-specific clones and E7-related TCR motifs grew in tumor during treatment.

Clones were read by immunoSEQ multiplex PCR, and TCRdb kept only the in-frame ones, dropping some. The sample has 2,700 or so clones; about 83% are singletons. This sequence originates from a human donor with HPV-associated anogenital cancer. This chain connects TRBV19 to TRBJ2-7, with D uncertain. The input for sequencing was tumor tissue, taken from a patient who underwent chemoradiotherapy. The CDR3 region has the DNA TGTGCCAGTAGCTTGTCATCCTCGCCAGGACACGAGCAGTACTTC. It codes for CASSLSSSPGHEQYF.